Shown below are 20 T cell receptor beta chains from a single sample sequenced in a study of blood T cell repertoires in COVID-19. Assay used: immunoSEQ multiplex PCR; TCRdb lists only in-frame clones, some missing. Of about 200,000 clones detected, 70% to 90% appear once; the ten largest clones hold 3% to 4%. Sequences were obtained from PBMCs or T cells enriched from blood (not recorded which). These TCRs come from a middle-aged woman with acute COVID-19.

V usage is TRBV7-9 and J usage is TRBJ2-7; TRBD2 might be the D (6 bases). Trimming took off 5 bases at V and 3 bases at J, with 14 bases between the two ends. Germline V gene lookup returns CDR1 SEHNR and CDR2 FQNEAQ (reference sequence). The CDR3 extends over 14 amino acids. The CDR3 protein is CASSRGEQSYEQYF. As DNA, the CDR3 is TGTGCCAGCAGCCGCGGGGAGCAGAGCTACGAGCAGTACTTC.

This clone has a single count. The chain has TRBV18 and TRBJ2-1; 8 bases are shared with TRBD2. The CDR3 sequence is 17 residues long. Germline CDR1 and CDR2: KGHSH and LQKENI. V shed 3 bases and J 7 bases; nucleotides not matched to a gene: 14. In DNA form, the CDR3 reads TGTGCCAGCTCACCCTTCCATGGTCCCGGGAGGGGGAATGAGCAGTTCTTC. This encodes CASSPFHGPGRGNEQFF.

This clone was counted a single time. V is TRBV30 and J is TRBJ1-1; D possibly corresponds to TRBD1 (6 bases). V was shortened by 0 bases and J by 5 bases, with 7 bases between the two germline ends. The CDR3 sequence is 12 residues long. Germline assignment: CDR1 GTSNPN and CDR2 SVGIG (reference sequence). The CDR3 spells CAWSVQGTEAFF. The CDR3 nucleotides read TGTGCCTGGAGTGTCCAGGGGACTGAAGCTTTCTTT.

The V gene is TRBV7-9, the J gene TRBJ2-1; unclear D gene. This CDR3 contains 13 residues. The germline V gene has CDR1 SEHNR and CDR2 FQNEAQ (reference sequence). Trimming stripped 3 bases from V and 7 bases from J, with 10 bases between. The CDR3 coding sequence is TGTGCCAGCAGCTTTTGGCGGTCGAATGAGCAGTTCTTC. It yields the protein CASSFWRSNEQFF.

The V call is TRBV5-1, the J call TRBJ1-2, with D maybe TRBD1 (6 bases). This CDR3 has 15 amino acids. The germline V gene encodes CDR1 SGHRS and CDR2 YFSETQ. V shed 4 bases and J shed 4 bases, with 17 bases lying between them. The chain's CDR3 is CASSLRTEQIYGYTF. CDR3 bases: TGCGCCAGCAGCCTTCGGACAGAACAGATCTATGGCTACACCTTC. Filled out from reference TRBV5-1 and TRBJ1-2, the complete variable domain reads KAGVTQTPRYLIKTRGQQVTLSCSPISGHRSVSWYQQTPGQGLQFLFEYFSETQRNKGNFPGRFSGRQFSNSRSEMNVSTLELGDSALYLCASSLRTEQIYGYTFGSGTRLTVV.

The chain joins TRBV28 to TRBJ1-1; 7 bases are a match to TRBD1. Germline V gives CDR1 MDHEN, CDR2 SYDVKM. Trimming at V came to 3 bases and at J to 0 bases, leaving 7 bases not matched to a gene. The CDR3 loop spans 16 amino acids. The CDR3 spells CASSFQGGGVNTEAFF. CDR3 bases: TGTGCCAGCAGTTTTCAGGGGGGCGGGGTGAACACTGAAGCTTTCTTT.

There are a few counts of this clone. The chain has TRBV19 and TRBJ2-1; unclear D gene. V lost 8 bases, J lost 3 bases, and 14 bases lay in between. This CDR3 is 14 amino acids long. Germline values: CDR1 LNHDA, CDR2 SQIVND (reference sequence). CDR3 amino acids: CASLSEADYNEQFF. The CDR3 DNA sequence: TGTGCCAGTCTTTCTGAGGCGGACTACAATGAGCAGTTCTTC.

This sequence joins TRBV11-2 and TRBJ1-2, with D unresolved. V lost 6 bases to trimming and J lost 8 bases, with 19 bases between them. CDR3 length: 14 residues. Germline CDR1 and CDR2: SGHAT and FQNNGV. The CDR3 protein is CASRSLAAGGGYTF. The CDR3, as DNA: TGTGCCAGCAGATCCCTGGCGGCCGGCGGGGGCTACACCTTC.

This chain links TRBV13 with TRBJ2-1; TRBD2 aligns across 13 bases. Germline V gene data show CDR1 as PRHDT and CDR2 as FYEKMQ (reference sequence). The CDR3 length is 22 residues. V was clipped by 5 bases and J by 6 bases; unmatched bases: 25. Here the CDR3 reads CASSVLSGGLAGEKPTSNEQFF. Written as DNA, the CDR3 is TGTGCCAGCAGCGTGTTATCGGGAGGACTAGCGGGAGAAAAACCTACATCCAATGAGCAGTTCTTC.

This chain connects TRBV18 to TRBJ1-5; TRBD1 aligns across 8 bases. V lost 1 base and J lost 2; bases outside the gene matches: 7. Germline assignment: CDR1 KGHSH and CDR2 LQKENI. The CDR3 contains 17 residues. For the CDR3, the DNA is TGTGCCAGCTCACCACGGACAGGGAATGTAGGCAATCAGCCCCAGCATTTT. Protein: CASSPRTGNVGNQPQHF.

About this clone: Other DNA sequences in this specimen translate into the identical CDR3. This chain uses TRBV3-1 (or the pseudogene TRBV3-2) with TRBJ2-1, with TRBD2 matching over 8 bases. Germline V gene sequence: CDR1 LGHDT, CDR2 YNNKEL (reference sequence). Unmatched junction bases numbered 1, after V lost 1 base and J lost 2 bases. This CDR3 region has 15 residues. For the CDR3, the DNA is TGTGCCAGCAGCCAAGTACTAGCGGCCTACAATGAGCAGTTCTTC. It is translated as CASSQVLAAYNEQFF.

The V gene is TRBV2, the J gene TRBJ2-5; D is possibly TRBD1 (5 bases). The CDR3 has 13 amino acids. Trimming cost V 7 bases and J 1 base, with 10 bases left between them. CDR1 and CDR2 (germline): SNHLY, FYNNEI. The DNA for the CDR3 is TGTGCCAGCACCCAGACAGCCCAAGAGACCCAGTACTTC. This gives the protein CASTQTAQETQYF. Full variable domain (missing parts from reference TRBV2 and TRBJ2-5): EPEVTQTPSHQVTQMGQEVILRCVPISNHLYFYWYRQILGQKVEFLVSFYNNEISEKSEIFDDQFSVERPDGSNFTLKIRSTKLEDSAMYFCASTQTAQETQYFGPGTRLLVL.

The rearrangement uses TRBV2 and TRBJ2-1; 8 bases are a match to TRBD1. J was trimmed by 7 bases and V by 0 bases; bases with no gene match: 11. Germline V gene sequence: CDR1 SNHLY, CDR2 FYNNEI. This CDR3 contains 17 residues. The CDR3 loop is CASSEARVRQGKNEQFF. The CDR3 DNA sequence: TGTGCCAGCAGTGAAGCGCGGGTCCGACAGGGGAAAAATGAGCAGTTCTTC.

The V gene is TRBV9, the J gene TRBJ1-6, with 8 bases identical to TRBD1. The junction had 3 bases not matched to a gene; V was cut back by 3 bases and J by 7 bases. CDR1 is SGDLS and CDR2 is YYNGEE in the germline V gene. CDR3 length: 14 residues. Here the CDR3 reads CASSADRGNSPLHF. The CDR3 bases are TGTGCCAGCAGCGCCGACAGGGGAAATTCACCCCTCCACTTT.

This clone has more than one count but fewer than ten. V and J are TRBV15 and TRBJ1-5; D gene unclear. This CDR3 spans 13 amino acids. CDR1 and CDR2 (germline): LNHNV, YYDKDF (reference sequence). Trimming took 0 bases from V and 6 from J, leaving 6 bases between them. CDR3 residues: CATSRDLGQPQHF. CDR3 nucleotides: TGTGCCACCAGCAGAGATCTCGGTCAGCCCCAGCATTTT.

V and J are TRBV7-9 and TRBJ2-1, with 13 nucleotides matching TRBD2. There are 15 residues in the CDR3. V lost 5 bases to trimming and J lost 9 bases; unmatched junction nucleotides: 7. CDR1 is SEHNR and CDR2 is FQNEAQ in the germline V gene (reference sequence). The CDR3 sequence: CASSEWTSGRGEQFF. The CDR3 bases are TGTGCCAGCAGCGAATGGACTAGCGGGAGAGGTGAGCAGTTCTTC.

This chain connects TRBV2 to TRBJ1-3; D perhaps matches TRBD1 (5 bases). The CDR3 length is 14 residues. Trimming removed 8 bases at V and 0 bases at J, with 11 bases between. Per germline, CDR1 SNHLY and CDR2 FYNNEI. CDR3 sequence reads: CASRRQTSGNTIYF. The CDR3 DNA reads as TGTGCCAGCCGTAGACAGACCTCTGGAAACACCATATATTTT.

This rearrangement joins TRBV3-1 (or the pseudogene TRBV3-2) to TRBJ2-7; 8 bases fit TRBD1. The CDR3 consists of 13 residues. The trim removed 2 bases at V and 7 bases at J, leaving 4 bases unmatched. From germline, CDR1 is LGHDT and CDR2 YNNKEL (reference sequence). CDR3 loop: CASSQPQGGEQYF. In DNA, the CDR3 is TGTGCCAGCAGCCAACCACAGGGGGGAGAGCAGTACTTC.

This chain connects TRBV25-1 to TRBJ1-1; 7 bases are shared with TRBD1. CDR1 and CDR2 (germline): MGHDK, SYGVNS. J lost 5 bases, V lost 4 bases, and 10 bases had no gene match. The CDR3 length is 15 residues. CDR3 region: CASSVPGGAETEAFF. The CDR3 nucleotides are TGTGCCAGCAGTGTTCCAGGGGGAGCGGAGACTGAAGCTTTCTTT. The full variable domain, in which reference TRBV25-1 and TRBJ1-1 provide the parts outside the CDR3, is EADIYQTPRYLVIGTGKKITLECSQTMGHDKMYWYQQDPGMELHLIHYSYGVNSTEKGDLSSESTVSRIRTEHFPLTLESARPSHTSQYLCASSVPGGAETEAFFGQGTRLTVV.

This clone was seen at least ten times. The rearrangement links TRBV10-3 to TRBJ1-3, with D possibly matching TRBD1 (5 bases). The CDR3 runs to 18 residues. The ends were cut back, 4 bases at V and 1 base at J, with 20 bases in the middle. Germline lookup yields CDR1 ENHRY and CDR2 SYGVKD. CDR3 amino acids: CAISGWQGGTTSGNTIYF. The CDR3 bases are TGTGCCATCAGTGGGTGGCAGGGAGGCACCACTTCTGGAAACACCATATATTTT.